Included here is one T cell receptor (beta chain) sequence, with context. Its target is not known. V lost 3 bases and J 8 bases, leaving 16 bases between the germline ends. The germline V gene has CDR1 LNHDA and CDR2 SQIVND (reference sequence). The length of the CDR3 is 15 residues. The sample originates from a study of shared clonotypes between healthy human individuals. At the level of the study: A donor's plate count was three for CD4 naive and three for CD4 memory; CD8 naive had two and CD8 memory one.

Here immunoSEQ multiplex PCR was the method, and the copy in TCRdb shows in-frame clones only, minus some. The data hold hundreds of thousands of clones, with 95% to 97% observed a single time. Naive CD8 populations comprised CD45RO-negative cells positively selected for CCR7, excluding terminally differentiated effector memory CD45RA+ cells. Study-wide points: Roughly 4.7% was the fraction of naive CD4 clonotypes found shared across four donors. On the whole, naive subsets had larger estimated richness than memory subsets had.

Sequenced input: naive CD8+ T cells sorted from blood. The genes are TRBV19 and TRBJ1-4, with D unresolved. The source of this sequence is a woman aged 25 to 39 in good health. The CDR3 protein is CASSMVESGREKLFF. The CDR3 region has the DNA TGTGCCAGTAGTATGGTTGAGTCAGGTCGGGAAAAACTGTTTTTT.